The sequence of this T cell receptor (beta chain) was determined in a study of T cell changes during pregnancy in multiple sclerosis. Sequencing used immunoSEQ multiplex PCR; TCRdb keeps in-frame clones, though not all of them. Of more than 50,000 clones in the sample, 91% were seen once. Germline loops: CDR1 MRHNA, CDR2 SNTAGT. V shed 6 bases and J 3 bases; nucleotides not matched to a gene: 4. The CDR3 has 14 amino acids. Worth noting for this clone: A much larger clonotype is one base distant, so this may be a read error.

The sample was peripheral blood, taken before pregnancy. The receptor's source is a female donor with multiple sclerosis, enrolled in a pregnancy study. V is TRBV6-4 and J is TRBJ2-2; 7 bases match TRBD1. Here the CDR3 DNA reads TGTGCCAGCAGGGGAGACAGGGACACCGGGGAGCTGTTTTTT. It encodes CASRGDRDTGELFF.